A single sample is the source of the 8 T cell receptor beta chains below, sequenced in a study of cytomegalovirus exposure and HLA in healthy donors. The primer mix had 60 Vbeta and 13 Jbeta primers. The assay was immunoSEQ multiplex PCR, and TCRdb's table has in-frame clones only and misses some. The sample has 75,000 to 100,000 clones; approximately 64% are singletons. Sequences were obtained from PBMCs. The receptor set was obtained from a man aged 55 to 70 in good health and CMV-seronegative.

The CDR3, as DNA: TGTGCCAGCAGTTTATCGATCAGTACGAGCGGGGGGGCCAATGAGCAGTTCTTC. It codes for CASSLSISTSGGANEQFF. J is TRBJ2-1 and V is TRBV27; TRBD2 agrees at 10 bases. The CDR3 runs to 18 residues. V shed 0 bases, J shed 6 bases, and the junction held 11 bases outside the gene matches. Looked up from germline, CDR1 is MNHEY and CDR2 is SMNVEV (reference sequence).

As for this clone: Its ends do not fully match the called genes, so a read error is possible. The chain uses TRBV25-1 and TRBJ2-5, with 10 bases fitting TRBD2. The J call is in doubt because the DNA end fits TRBJ2-7 better. The length of the CDR3 is 16 residues. CDR1 MGHDK and CDR2 SYGVNS come from the germline V gene. CDR3 in amino acids: CTSSETSGTSSYEQYF. The DNA for the CDR3 is TGTACCAGCAGTGAAACTAGCGGGACAAGCTCCTACGAGCAGTACTTC.

This clone was recorded a few times. V is TRBV7-9 and J is TRBJ1-1, with D possibly matching TRBD1 (6 bases). This CDR3 is built from 12 residues. From germline, CDR1 is SEHNR and CDR2 FQNEAQ (reference sequence). V lost 1 base, J lost 13 bases, and 13 bases lay in between. The CDR3 DNA reads TGTGCCAGCAGCTTAGAACAGGGTCTCCTTTTCTTT. Amino acids: CASSLEQGLLFF.

This chain joins TRBV6-6 and TRBJ1-1; 9 positions agree with TRBD1. The CDR3 is 15 residues long. Germline-derived CDR1 and CDR2 are MNHNY and SVGAGI (reference sequence). Trimming removed 5 bases from V and 3 bases from J; junction bases left unmatched: 7. The chain's CDR3 is CASSRVTGGYTEAFF. CDR3 bases: TGTGCCAGCAGTCGGGTGACAGGGGGTTACACTGAAGCTTTCTTT.

The chain carries TRBV5-1 and TRBJ1-6; TRBD1 matches 10 bases. Trimming took 0 bases from V and 9 from J; bases not matched to a gene: 0. The germline CDR1 and CDR2 sequences are SGHRS and YFSETQ. This CDR3 contains 14 residues. The CDR3 coding sequence is TGCGCCAGCAGCTTGGGGGACAGGGGTTCACCCCTCCACTTT. It is translated as CASSLGDRGSPLHF.

The rearrangement joins TRBV7-6 to TRBJ1-3; maybe TRBD1 (6 bases). Looked up from germline, CDR1 is SGHVS and CDR2 is FNYEAQ. V was shortened by 2 bases and J by 2 bases, with 13 bases between the two germline ends. CDR3 length equals 16 residues. The CDR3: CASSLMIQGTGNTIYF. CDR3 nucleotides: TGTGCCAGCAGCTTAATGATACAGGGAACTGGAAACACCATATATTTT.

The V call is TRBV10-1, the J call TRBJ2-1, with TRBD2 as a possible D gene (6 bases). Per the germline V gene, CDR1 is WNHNN and CDR2 is SYGVQD (reference sequence). The CDR3 contains 15 residues. The V gene lost 4 bases and the J gene lost 2 bases, with 12 bases spanning the gap. The CDR3 here is CASSAAGGTYNEQFF. As DNA, the CDR3 is TGCGCCAGCAGTGCAGCGGGCGGGACCTACAATGAGCAGTTCTTC.

This clone was seen ten or more times. The J gene is TRBJ2-3, the V gene TRBV19; 8 bases match TRBD1. The CDR3 extends over 15 amino acids. Trimming removed 2 bases from V and 2 bases from J; junction bases left unmatched: 3. Germline CDR1 and CDR2: LNHDA and SQIVND (reference sequence). CDR3 sequence reads: CASSILDRDTDTQYF. For the CDR3, the DNA is TGTGCCAGTAGTATACTGGACAGGGACACAGATACGCAGTATTTT.